These 10 T cell receptor beta chains originate from one sample sequenced in a study of PD-L1 blockade in urothelial cancer. Libraries were prepared by immunoSEQ multiplex PCR; TCRdb keeps only in-frame clonotypes and omits some of them. In the table there are some 28,000 clones, 80% to 85% of which are singletons. Sequenced here: PBMCs, sampled around atezolizumab (anti-PD-L1) treatment. These receptors were obtained from a man in his fifties or sixties with urothelial cancer.

The rearrangement joins TRBV10-2 to TRBJ2-7; a possible D gene is TRBD1 (6 bases). Trimming shortened V by 4 bases and J by 0 bases, and 10 bases separated the two germline ends. The CDR3 consists of 14 residues. From germline, CDR1 is WSHSY and CDR2 SAAADI. Written as DNA, the CDR3 is TGCGCCAGCAGTGGGACAGAAAACTCCTACGAGCAGTACGTC. Protein product: CASSGTENSYEQYV.

CDR3: CASSQDREADTQYF. CDR3 in DNA: TGCGCCAGCAGCCAGGACAGGGAGGCAGATACGCAGTATTTT. The chain couples TRBV5-1 to TRBJ2-3, with TRBD1 matching over 8 bases. The CDR3 runs 14 residues. The V segment lost 4 bases and the J segment 4 bases; nucleotides outside the gene matches: 5. Germline CDR1 and CDR2: SGHRS and YFSETQ.

The chain uses TRBV19 and TRBJ1-2, with TRBD1 identical over 8 bases. Looked up from germline, CDR1 is LNHDA and CDR2 is SQIVND (reference sequence). The V segment lost 7 bases and the J segment 8 bases; nucleotides outside the gene matches: 3. The CDR3 sequence is 11 residues long. CDR3 sequence reads: CASTDRGGYTF. The CDR3 DNA reads TGTGCCAGTACAGACAGGGGCGGCTACACCTTC.

The V and J genes are TRBV6-1 and TRBJ2-1; tentatively, D is TRBD1 (5 bases). Deletions cut 4 bases from V and 9 bases from J, with 13 bases between. The V gene's germline CDR1 is MNHNS and CDR2 SASEGT. This CDR3 is built from 13 residues. The CDR3 spells CASSADSSGEQFF. In DNA, the CDR3 is TGTGCCAGCAGTGCCGACAGCTCCGGTGAGCAGTTCTTC.

The V and J genes are TRBV27 and TRBJ2-7, with 10 nucleotides matching TRBD2. The CDR3 contains 11 residues. Germline CDR1 MNHEY, CDR2 SMNVEV (reference sequence). With V trimmed by 9 bases and J by 4 bases, 0 bases remained unmatched. CDR3 residues: CASSGRYEQYF. The CDR3 DNA reads TGTGCCAGTAGCGGGAGGTACGAGCAGTACTTC.

J is TRBJ2-3 and V is TRBV6-1; D possibly corresponds to TRBD2 (5 bases). The CDR3 length is 13 residues. The germline gives CDR1 MNHNS, CDR2 SASEGT. Between the trimmed V and J ends, which lost 5 bases and 5 bases, there was a span of 11 bases. CDR3 sequence reads: CASSLLEGDTQYF. The CDR3 region has the DNA TGTGCCAGCAGTCTCCTTGAGGGAGATACGCAGTATTTT.

The chain links TRBV19 to TRBJ2-7, with TRBD1 identical over 7 bases. Germline V gives CDR1 LNHDA, CDR2 SQIVND (reference sequence). CDR3 length: 18 amino acids. J gave up 4 bases and V 5 bases, and 20 bases lay outside the gene matches. The chain's CDR3 is CASSFIPEGALGDYEQYF. The CDR3 DNA sequence: TGTGCCAGTAGTTTCATTCCCGAGGGGGCGCTGGGGGATTACGAGCAGTACTTC. Full variable domain (remainder filled in from reference TRBV19 and TRBJ2-7): DGGITQSPKYLFRKEGQNVTLSCEQNLNHDAMYWYRQDPGQGLRLIYYSQIVNDFQKGDIAEGYSVSREKKESFPLTVTSAQKNPTAFYLCASSFIPEGALGDYEQYFGPGTRLTVT.

The CDR3 loop is CASSLGQGMNTEAFF. The CDR3, as DNA: TGCGCCAGCAGCTTGGGACAGGGCATGAACACTGAAGCTTTCTTT. The rearrangement links TRBV5-1 to TRBJ1-1; 7 bases fit TRBD1. J gave up 0 bases and V 0 bases, and 2 bases lay outside the gene matches. The CDR3 covers 15 residues. Germline V gives CDR1 SGHRS, CDR2 YFSETQ.

The chain employs TRBV6-1 and TRBJ2-1; 7 bases agree with TRBD2. The CDR3 consists of 16 residues. The V segment lost 3 bases and the J segment 5 bases; nucleotides outside the gene matches: 10. CDR1 and CDR2 (germline): MNHNS, SASEGT. In DNA form, the CDR3 reads TGTGCCAGCAGTGATTTTGGGGGGGGAGAGAACAATGAGCAGTTCTTC. It is translated as CASSDFGGGENNEQFF.

The CDR3 here is CASRSTGTSYNEQFF. The CDR3 region has the DNA TGTGCCAGTAGATCAACCGGGACAAGTTACAATGAGCAGTTCTTC. The genes are TRBV19 and TRBJ2-1, with D possibly being TRBD1 (6 bases). The germline CDR1 and CDR2 sequences are LNHDA and SQIVND (reference sequence). The CDR3 spans 15 residues. The V and J ends lost 6 bases and 4 bases respectively, with 16 bases between them.